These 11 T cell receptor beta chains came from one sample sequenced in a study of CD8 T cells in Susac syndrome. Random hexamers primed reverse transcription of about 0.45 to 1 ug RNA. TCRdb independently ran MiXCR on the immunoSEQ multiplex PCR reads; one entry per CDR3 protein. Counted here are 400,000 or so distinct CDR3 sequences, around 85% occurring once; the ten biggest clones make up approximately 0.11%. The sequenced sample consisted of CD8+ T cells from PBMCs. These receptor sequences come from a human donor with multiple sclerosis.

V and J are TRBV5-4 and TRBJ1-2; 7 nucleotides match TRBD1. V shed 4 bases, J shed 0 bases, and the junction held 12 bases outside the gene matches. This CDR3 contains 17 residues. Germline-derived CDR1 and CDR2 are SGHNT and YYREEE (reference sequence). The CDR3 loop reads CASSPFGTAISNYGYTF. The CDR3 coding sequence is TGTGCCAGCAGCCCCTTCGGGACAGCGATATCTAACTATGGCTACACCTTC.

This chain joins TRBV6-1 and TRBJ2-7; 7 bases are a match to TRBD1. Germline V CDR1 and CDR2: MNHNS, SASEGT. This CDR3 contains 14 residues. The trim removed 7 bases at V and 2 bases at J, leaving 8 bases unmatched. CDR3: CASTGQATPYEQYF. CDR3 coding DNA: TGTGCCAGCACCGGACAGGCAACCCCCTACGAGCAGTACTTC.

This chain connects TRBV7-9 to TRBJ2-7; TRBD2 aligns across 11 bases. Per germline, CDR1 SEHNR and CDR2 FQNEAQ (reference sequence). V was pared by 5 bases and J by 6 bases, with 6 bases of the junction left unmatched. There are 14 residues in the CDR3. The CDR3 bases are TGTGCCAGCAGCCCTACTAGCGGGAGCCCCGAGCAGTACTTC. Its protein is CASSPTSGSPEQYF.

The CDR3 DNA sequence: TGTGCCAGCAGCCGCGGTGGACCTTATCTCACAGATACGCAGTATTTT. Protein: CASSRGGPYLTDTQYF. The chain is built from TRBV14 and TRBJ2-3, with D hard to call. The germline V gene has CDR1 SGHDN and CDR2 FVKESK. There are 16 residues in the CDR3. V lost 4 bases and J lost 2, with 16 bases in between.

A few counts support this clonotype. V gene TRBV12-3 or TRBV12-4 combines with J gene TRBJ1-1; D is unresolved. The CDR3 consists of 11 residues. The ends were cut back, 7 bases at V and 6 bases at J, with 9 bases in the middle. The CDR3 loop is CASTLGPEAFF. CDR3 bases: TGTGCCAGCACCCTTGGCCCTGAAGCTTTCTTT.

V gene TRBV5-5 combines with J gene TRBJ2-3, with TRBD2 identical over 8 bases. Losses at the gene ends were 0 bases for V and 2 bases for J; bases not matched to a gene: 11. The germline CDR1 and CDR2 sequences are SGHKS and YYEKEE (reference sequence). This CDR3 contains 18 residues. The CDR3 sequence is CASSLGDPAGDYTDTQYF. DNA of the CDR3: TGTGCCAGCAGCTTGGGGGACCCAGCGGGGGACTACACAGATACGCAGTATTTT.

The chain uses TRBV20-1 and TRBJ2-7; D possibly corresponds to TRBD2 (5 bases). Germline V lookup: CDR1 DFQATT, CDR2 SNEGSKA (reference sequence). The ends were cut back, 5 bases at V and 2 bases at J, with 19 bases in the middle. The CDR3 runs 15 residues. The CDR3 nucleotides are TGCAGTGCTCCTCCGGAGGTGGCGGGCACCTACGAGCAGTACTTC. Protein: CSAPPEVAGTYEQYF.

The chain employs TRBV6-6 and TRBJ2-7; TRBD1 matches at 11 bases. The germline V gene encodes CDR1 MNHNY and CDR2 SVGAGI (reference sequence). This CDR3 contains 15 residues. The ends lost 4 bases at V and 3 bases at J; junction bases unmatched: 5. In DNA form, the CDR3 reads TGTGCCAGCAGTTGGCGGACAGGGGGCTTCTACGAGCAGTACTTC. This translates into CASSWRTGGFYEQYF.

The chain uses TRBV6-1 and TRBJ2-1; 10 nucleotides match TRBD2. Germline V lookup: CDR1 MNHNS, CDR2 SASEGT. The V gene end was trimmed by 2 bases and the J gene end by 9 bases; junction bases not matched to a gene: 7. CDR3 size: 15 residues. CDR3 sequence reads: CASSESSGGAVEQFF. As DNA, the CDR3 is TGTGCCAGCAGTGAATCGAGCGGGGGGGCGGTTGAGCAGTTCTTC.

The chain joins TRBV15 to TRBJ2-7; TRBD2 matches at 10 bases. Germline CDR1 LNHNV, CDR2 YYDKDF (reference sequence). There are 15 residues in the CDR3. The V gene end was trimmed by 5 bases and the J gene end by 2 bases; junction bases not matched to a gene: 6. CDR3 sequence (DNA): TGTGCCACCAGCTCCCGGACTAGCGGTCCCTACGAGCAGTACTTC. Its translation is CATSSRTSGPYEQYF.

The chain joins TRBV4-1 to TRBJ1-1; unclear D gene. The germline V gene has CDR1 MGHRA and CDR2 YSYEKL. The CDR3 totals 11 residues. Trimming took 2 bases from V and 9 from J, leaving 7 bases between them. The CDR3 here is CASSQIGQAFF. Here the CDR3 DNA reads TGCGCCAGCAGCCAAATTGGACAAGCTTTCTTT.